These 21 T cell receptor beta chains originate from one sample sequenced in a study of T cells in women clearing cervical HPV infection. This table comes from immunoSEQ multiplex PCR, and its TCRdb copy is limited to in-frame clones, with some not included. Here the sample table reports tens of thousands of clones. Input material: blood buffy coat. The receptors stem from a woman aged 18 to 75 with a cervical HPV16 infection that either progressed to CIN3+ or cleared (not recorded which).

The DNA read from the CDR3 is TGTGCCAGCAGGGCTACTAGCGGGGGGGCCACAGATACG. The encoded protein is CASRATSGGATDT. The full CDR3 protein is CASRATSGGATDTQYF. This rearrangement joins TRBV2 to TRBJ2-3, with TRBD2 identical over 13 bases. The CDR3 end lies 3 residues beyond the end of the read and is filled in from the germline J gene. The CDR3 runs to 16 residues. The germline V gene encodes CDR1 SNHLY and CDR2 FYNNEI. V trimming: 6 bases; J trimming: 2 bases; junction bases outside the gene matches: 5.

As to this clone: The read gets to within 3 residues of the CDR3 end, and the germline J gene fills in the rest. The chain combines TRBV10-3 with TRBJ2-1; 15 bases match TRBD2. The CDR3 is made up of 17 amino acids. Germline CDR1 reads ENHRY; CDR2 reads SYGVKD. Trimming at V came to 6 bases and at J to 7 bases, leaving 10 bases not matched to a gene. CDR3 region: CAISPLFGLAGGNEQFF. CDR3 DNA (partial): TGTGCCATCAGCCCCCTTTTCGGACTAGCGGGGGGGAATGAG.

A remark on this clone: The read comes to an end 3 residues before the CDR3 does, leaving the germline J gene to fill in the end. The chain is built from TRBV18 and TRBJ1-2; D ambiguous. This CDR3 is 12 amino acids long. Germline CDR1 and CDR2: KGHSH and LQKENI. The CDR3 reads CASSPLTDTYTF. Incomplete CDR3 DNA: TGTGCCAGCTCACCACTTACAGATACC.

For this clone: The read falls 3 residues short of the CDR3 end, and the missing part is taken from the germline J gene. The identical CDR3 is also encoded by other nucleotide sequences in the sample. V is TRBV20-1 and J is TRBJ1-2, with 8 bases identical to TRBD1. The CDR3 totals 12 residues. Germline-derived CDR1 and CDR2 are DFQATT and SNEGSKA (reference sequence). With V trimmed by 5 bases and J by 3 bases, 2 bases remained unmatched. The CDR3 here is CSADRGDYGYTF. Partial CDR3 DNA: TGCAGTGCTGACAGGGGAGACTATGGC.

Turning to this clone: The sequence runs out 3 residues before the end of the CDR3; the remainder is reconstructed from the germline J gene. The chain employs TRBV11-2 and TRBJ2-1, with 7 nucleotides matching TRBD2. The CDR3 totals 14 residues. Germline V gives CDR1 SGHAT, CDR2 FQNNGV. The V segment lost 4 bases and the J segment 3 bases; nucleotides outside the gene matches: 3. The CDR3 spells CASSWRGIYNEQFF. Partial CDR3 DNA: TGTGCCAGCAGCTGGCGGGGGATCTACAATGAG.

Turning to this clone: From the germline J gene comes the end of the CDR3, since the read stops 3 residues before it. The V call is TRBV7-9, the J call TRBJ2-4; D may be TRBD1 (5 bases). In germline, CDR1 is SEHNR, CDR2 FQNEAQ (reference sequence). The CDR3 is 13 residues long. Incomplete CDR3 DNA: TGTGCCAGCAGCTCTCAGGGCTTCTATGGT. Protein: CASSSQGFYG. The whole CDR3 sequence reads CASSSQGFYGQYF.

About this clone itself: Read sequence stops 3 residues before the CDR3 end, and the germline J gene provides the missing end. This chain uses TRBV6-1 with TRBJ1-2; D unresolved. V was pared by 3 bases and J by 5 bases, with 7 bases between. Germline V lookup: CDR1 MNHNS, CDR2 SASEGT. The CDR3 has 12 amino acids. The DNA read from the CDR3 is TGTGCCAGCAGTGAGAACTGGTATGGC. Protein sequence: CASSENWYG. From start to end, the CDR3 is CASSENWYGYTF.

The part of the CDR3 DNA that was read is TGTGCCAGTAGTGTAACCGGGACACGGAATGAAAAA. Translating gives CASSVTGTRNEK. The whole CDR3 protein reads CASSVTGTRNEKLFF. The chain combines TRBV19 with TRBJ1-4, with a possible D match to TRBD1 (6 bases). Coverage ceases 3 residues before the CDR3 finishes, and the germline J gene fills in the end. Germline CDR1 is LNHDA and CDR2 is SQIVND (reference sequence). With 5 bases removed from V and 5 bases from J, the gap between germline ends came to 15 bases. The CDR3 runs 15 residues.

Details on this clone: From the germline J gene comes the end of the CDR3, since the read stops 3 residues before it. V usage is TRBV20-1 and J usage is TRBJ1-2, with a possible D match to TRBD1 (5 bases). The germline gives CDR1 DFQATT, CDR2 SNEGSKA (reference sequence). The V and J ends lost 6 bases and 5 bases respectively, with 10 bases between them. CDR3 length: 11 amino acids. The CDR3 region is CSAGGGYGYTF. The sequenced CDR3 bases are TGCAGTGCCGGCGGGGGGTATGGC.

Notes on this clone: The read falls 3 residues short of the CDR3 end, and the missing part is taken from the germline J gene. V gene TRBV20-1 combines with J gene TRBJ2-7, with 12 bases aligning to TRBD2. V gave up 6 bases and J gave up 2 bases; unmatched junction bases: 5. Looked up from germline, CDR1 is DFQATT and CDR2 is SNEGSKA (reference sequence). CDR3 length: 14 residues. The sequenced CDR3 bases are TGCAGTGCCGCCCCTAGCGGGAGGGCCTACGAG. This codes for CSAAPSGRAYE. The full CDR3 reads CSAAPSGRAYEQYF.

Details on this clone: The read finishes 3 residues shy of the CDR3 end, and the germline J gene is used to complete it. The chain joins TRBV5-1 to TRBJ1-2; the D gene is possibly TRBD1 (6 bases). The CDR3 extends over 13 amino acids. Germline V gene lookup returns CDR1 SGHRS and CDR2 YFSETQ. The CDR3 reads CASSLASGEGYTF. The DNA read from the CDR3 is TGCGCCAGCAGCTTGGCCTCAGGGGAGGGC.

CDR3 DNA, as far as it was read: TGTGCCAGCAGTGACGACAGGGGGAGAAAAACTGAA. This gives the protein CASSDDRGRKTE. Given in full, the CDR3 is CASSDDRGRKTEAFF. V gene TRBV6-1 combines with J gene TRBJ1-1; TRBD1 matches 9 bases. With the read ending 3 residues before the CDR3 end, the germline J gene is used to fill in that end. CDR3 size: 15 residues. Trimming at V came to 3 bases and at J to 5 bases, leaving 7 bases not matched to a gene. CDR1 and CDR2 from the germline V gene are MNHNS and SASEGT.

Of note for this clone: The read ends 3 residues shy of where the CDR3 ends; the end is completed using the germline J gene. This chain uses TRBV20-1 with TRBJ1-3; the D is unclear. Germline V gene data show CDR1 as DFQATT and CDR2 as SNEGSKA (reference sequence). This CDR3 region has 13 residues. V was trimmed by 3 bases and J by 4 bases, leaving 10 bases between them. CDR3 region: CSARDGGGNTIYF. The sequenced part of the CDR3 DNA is TGCAGTGCTAGGGACGGCGGGGGAAACACC.

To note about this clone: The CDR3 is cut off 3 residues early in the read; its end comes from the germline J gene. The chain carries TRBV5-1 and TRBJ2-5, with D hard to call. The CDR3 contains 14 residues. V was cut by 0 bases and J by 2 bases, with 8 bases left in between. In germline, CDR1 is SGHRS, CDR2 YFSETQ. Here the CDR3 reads CASSLDSLQETQYF. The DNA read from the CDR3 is TGCGCCAGCAGCTTGGACTCCCTGCAAGAGACC.

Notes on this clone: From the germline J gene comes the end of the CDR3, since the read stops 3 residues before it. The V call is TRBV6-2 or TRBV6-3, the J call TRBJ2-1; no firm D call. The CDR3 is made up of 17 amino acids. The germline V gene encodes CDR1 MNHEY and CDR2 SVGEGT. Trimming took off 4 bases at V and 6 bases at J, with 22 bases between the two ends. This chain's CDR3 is CASSFPLPSGMGNEQFF. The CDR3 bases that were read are TGTGCCAGCAGTTTCCCCCTCCCCTCGGGTATGGGCAATGAG.

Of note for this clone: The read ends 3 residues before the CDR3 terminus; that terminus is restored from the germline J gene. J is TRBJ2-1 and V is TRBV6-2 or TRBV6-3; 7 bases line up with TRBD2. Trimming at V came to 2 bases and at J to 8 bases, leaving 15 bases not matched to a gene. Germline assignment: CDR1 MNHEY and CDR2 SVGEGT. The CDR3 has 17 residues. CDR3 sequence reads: CASSYAPKAGKRDEQFF. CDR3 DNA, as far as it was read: TGTGCCAGCAGTTACGCCCCCAAAGCGGGAAAGAGGGATGAG.

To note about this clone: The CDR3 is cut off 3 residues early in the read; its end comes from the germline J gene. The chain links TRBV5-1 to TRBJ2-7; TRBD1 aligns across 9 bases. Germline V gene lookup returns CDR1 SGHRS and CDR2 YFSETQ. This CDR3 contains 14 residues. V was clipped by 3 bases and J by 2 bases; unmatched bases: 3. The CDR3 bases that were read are TGCGCCAGCAGCTGGGGACAGGGAGCCTACGAG. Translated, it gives CASSWGQGAYE. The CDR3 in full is CASSWGQGAYEQYF.

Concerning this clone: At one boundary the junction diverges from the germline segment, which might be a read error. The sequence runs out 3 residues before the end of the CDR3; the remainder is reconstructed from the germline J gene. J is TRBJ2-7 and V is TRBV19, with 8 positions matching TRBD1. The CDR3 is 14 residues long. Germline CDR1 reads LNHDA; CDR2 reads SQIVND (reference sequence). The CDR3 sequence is CASIIDRGGYEQYF. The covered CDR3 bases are TGTGCCAGTATTATAGACAGGGGAGGCTACGAG.

The DNA read from the CDR3 is TGTGCCAGTAGTATAGTTGCGGGGATGGGTCAGCCC. Translated, it gives CASSIVAGMGQP. The entire CDR3 protein reads CASSIVAGMGQPQHF. This chain connects TRBV19 to TRBJ1-5; D ambiguous. Read data end 3 residues before the CDR3 end; the end is taken from the germline J gene. Germline loops: CDR1 LNHDA, CDR2 SQIVND (reference sequence). V lost 1 base and J lost 6, with 13 bases in between. CDR3 length: 15 residues.

This CDR3 is CASSPQKITGNTIYF. CDR3 DNA (partial): TGTGCCAGCTCACCTCAGAAAATCACTGGAAACACC. The chain has TRBV18 and TRBJ1-3; D remains ambiguous. The missing CDR3 end, 3 residues past where the read stops, is filled in from the germline J gene. Trimming removed 3 bases from V and 2 bases from J, with 11 bases in between. CDR1 is KGHSH, CDR2 LQKENI, per germline. The CDR3 is made up of 15 amino acids. Looking up the rest from reference TRBV18 and TRBJ1-3 gives the full variable domain: NAGVMQNPRHLVRRRGQEARLRCSPMKGHSHVYWYRQLPEEGLKFMVYLQKENIIDESGMPKERFSAEFPKEGPSILRIQQVVRGDSAAYFCASSPQKITGNTIYFGEGSWLTVV.

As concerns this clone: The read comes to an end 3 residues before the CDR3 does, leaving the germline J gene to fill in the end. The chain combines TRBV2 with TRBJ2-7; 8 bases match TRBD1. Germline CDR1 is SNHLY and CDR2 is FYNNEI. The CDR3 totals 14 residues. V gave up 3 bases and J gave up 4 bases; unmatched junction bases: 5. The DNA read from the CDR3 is TGTGCCAGCAGTGAGGAGACAGGGGTGTACGAG. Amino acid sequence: CASSEETGVYE. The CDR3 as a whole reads CASSEETGVYEQYF.